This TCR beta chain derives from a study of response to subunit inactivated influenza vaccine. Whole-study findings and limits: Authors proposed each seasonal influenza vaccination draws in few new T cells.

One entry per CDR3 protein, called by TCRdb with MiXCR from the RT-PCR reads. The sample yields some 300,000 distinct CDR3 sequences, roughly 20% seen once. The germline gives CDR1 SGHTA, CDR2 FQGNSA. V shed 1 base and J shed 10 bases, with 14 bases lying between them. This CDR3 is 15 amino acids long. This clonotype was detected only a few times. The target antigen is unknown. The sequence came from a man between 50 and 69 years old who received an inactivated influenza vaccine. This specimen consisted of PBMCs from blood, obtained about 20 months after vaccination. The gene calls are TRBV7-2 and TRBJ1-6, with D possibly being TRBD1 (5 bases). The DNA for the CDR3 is TGTGCCAGCAGCTTAGAGTACGGGGCGGACTCACCCCTCCACTTT. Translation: CASSLEYGADSPLHF.